These 24 T cell receptor beta chains were sequenced from one sample in a study of blood T cell repertoires in COVID-19. Method: immunoSEQ multiplex PCR; TCRdb's copy keeps in-frame clones and lacks some. The sample lists about 14,000 clones, more than 80% occurring once. The sample taken for sequencing was peripheral blood. The source of these receptors is a man aged 45 to 65 with active COVID-19.

The rearrangement joins TRBV10-3 to TRBJ2-1, with 7 bases aligning to TRBD2. Germline lookup yields CDR1 ENHRY and CDR2 SYGVKD. The V and J ends lost 5 bases and 3 bases, in that order; junction bases with no gene match: 16. This CDR3 comprises 18 residues. The CDR3 reads CAISSRRAGTKIYNEQFF. CDR3 DNA sequence: TGTGCCATCAGTTCCCGACGGGCCGGGACTAAAATCTACAATGAGCAGTTCTTC.

This sequence joins TRBV15 and TRBJ2-2; 9 bases map to TRBD1. The CDR3 has 18 residues. Germline-derived CDR1 and CDR2 are LNHNV and YYDKDF (reference sequence). V lost 4 bases to trimming and J lost 5 bases; unmatched junction nucleotides: 14. The CDR3 loop reads CATSNLLGQGLWTGELFF. The CDR3 DNA is TGTGCCACCAGCAACCTGCTTGGACAGGGGTTGTGGACCGGGGAGCTGTTTTTT.

The chain joins TRBV4-1 to TRBJ2-5; a weak D match, TRBD1 (6 bases). Germline values: CDR1 MGHRA, CDR2 YSYEKL. Trimming shortened V by 3 bases and J by 3 bases, and 14 bases separated the two germline ends. CDR3 length: 15 amino acids. In DNA, the CDR3 is TGCGCCAGCAGCCACCGGTACAGGGCCGAAGAGACCCAGTACTTC. Protein: CASSHRYRAEETQYF.

This chain joins TRBV5-1 and TRBJ2-1; 11 positions match TRBD2. Germline values: CDR1 SGHRS, CDR2 YFSETQ. V shed 3 bases and J 1 base; nucleotides not matched to a gene: 6. This CDR3 is 17 amino acids long. DNA of the CDR3: TGCGCCAGCAGCTGGGGGACTAGCGGACTTTCCTACAATGAGCAGTTCTTC. Amino acid sequence: CASSWGTSGLSYNEQFF.

The J gene is TRBJ1-5, the V gene TRBV4-2; no reliable D call. CDR1 is LGHNA, CDR2 YNFKEQ, per germline. There are 16 residues in the CDR3. The V gene lost 0 bases and the J gene lost 0 bases, with 9 bases spanning the gap. This CDR3 reads CASSQDYSYSNQPQHF. The CDR3 DNA reads as TGTGCCAGCAGCCAAGATTACTCCTATAGCAATCAGCCCCAGCATTTT.

The rearrangement uses TRBV14 and TRBJ2-2; D unclear. Trimming cost V 1 base and J 4 bases, with 16 bases left between them. Germline CDR1 is SGHDN and CDR2 is FVKESK. This CDR3 is 17 amino acids long. The DNA of the CDR3 is TGTGCCAGCAGCCAAGTCCCCTCCCTTGTTCCCACCGGGGAGCTGTTTTTT. Its translation: CASSQVPSLVPTGELFF.

The chain couples TRBV5-1 to TRBJ2-1, with 10 positions matching TRBD2. V lost 4 bases, J lost 6 bases, and 4 bases stayed unmatched. The germline gives CDR1 SGHRS, CDR2 YFSETQ. The CDR3 length is 14 residues. The CDR3 bases are TGCGCCAGCAGCCCTAGCGGGAGTAGCAATGAGCAGTTCTTC. Protein sequence: CASSPSGSSNEQFF.

The rearrangement uses TRBV28 and TRBJ1-5, with a possible D match to TRBD1 (5 bases). V gave up 6 bases and J gave up 10 bases, with 16 bases separating them. Germline-derived CDR1 and CDR2 are MDHEN and SYDVKM. The CDR3 sequence is 13 residues long. CDR3 bases: TGTGCCAGCAGCGGGGGGATAGGAGGACCCCAGCATTTT. Its translation is CASSGGIGGPQHF.

The chain employs TRBV10-3 and TRBJ2-7; possible D gene TRBD1, 5 bases. V was pared by 0 bases and J by 0 bases, with 9 bases between. The length of the CDR3 is 15 residues. Germline V gene data show CDR1 as ENHRY and CDR2 as SYGVKD. CDR3 residues: CAISESMTASYEQYF. CDR3 in DNA: TGTGCCATCAGTGAGTCGATGACAGCCTCCTACGAGCAGTACTTC.

This chain links TRBV30 with TRBJ2-4; TRBD1 matches at 7 bases. The CDR3 covers 17 residues. J was trimmed by 2 bases and V by 0 bases; bases with no gene match: 10. The germline V gene encodes CDR1 GTSNPN and CDR2 SVGIG (reference sequence). The CDR3 DNA reads TGTGCCTGGAGTGTACGAAAGGGGGCGAATTCCAAAAACATTCAGTACTTC. As protein: CAWSVRKGANSKNIQYF.

The rearrangement links TRBV11-2 to TRBJ2-5, with D uncertain. Germline CDR1 is SGHAT and CDR2 is FQNNGV. The V end was cut by 6 bases, the J end by 0 bases, with 11 bases between. This CDR3 has 14 residues. CDR3 nucleotide sequence: TGTGCCAGCAGATCGATCAGGCACCAAGAGACCCAGTACTTC. Protein: CASRSIRHQETQYF.

The gene calls are TRBV3-1 (or the pseudogene TRBV3-2) and TRBJ1-1; 11 bases fit TRBD1. V lost 4 bases and J lost 4; bases outside the gene matches: 5. The CDR3 contains 15 residues. Germline CDR1 and CDR2: LGHDT and YNNKEL (reference sequence). The CDR3 sequence is CASSPRDRGSTEAFF. The DNA of the CDR3 is TGTGCCAGCAGCCCCCGGGACAGGGGGAGCACTGAAGCTTTCTTT.

The rearrangement uses TRBV28 and TRBJ1-5, with D possibly matching TRBD1 (5 bases). The length of the CDR3 is 15 residues. Per germline, CDR1 MDHEN and CDR2 SYDVKM. V lost 2 bases, J lost 4 bases, and 12 bases lay in between. CDR3 residues: CASSLEGGANQPQHF. CDR3 sequence (DNA): TGTGCCAGCAGTTTAGAGGGAGGGGCGAATCAGCCCCAGCATTTT.

The CDR3: CASSLGQRLSLGYTF. In DNA, the CDR3 is TGTGCCAGCAGCTTGGGGCAGAGGCTCAGTCTTGGCTACACCTTC. This chain joins TRBV5-4 and TRBJ1-2; D gene uncertain. The CDR3 length is 15 residues. Germline CDR1 is SGHNT and CDR2 is YYREEE (reference sequence). Trimming removed 0 bases at V and 7 bases at J, with 16 bases between.

The V call is TRBV5-1, the J call TRBJ2-7, with 9 bases lining up with TRBD1. The V and J ends lost 3 bases and 3 bases, in that order; junction bases with no gene match: 4. Germline CDR1 is SGHRS and CDR2 is YFSETQ. This CDR3 has 14 amino acids. This CDR3 reads CASSSGQGYYEQYF. DNA of the CDR3: TGCGCCAGCAGCTCGGGACAGGGTTACTACGAGCAGTACTTC.

This rearrangement joins TRBV19 to TRBJ1-3; D possibly corresponds to TRBD1 (5 bases). Trimming pared 7 bases from V and 2 bases from J, leaving 12 bases between. This CDR3 comprises 14 residues. CDR1 and CDR2 (germline): LNHDA, SQIVND (reference sequence). CDR3 coding DNA: TGTGCCAGTACCCTATCAGGGACTGGAAACACCATATATTTT. Translating gives CASTLSGTGNTIYF.

The chain is built from TRBV27 and TRBJ2-1, with D unclear. The CDR3 runs to 12 residues. In germline, CDR1 is MNHEY, CDR2 SMNVEV (reference sequence). Trimming took 2 bases from V and 6 from J, leaving 5 bases between them. CDR3 protein: CASSLIGNEQFF. In DNA, the CDR3 is TGTGCCAGCAGTTTAATCGGCAATGAGCAGTTCTTC.

The V call is TRBV11-3, the J call TRBJ2-1; the D gene is possibly TRBD1 (6 bases). This CDR3 contains 14 residues. Germline loops: CDR1 SGHNT, CDR2 YENEEA. V was shortened by 1 base and J by 9 bases, with 13 bases between the two germline ends. The CDR3 loop reads CASSLGRGSGEQFF. The CDR3 nucleotides read TGTGCCAGCAGCTTAGGTAGGGGGTCCGGTGAGCAGTTCTTC.

The gene calls are TRBV28 and TRBJ2-7, with 7 bases that match TRBD2. V was clipped by 5 bases and J by 3 bases; unmatched bases: 13. CDR1 MDHEN and CDR2 SYDVKM come from the germline V gene. This CDR3 region has 16 residues. CDR3 nucleotide sequence: TGTGCCAGCAGTACCCCTCGGGCGGGAGTTGGCTACGAGCAGTACTTC. Translating it yields CASSTPRAGVGYEQYF.

As regards this clone: Germline and junction disagree at one end, which may indicate a read error. The J gene is TRBJ2-1, the V gene TRBV2; maybe TRBD2 (6 bases). The CDR3 runs 15 residues. Germline V gene data show CDR1 as SNHLY and CDR2 as FYNNEI. The CDR3: CASREDGSSYNEQFF. In DNA form, the CDR3 reads TGTGCCAGCAGGGAAGACGGGAGCTCCTACAATGAGCAGTTCTTC.

Only one count was recorded for this clone. The V call is TRBV28, the J call TRBJ2-7, with TRBD1 as a possible D gene (5 bases). CDR3 size: 13 residues. Trimming took off 5 bases at V and 6 bases at J, with 14 bases between the two ends. Germline loops: CDR1 MDHEN, CDR2 SYDVKM. This CDR3 is CASSPGHRPEQYF. In DNA, the CDR3 is TGTGCCAGCAGTCCAGGACACCGCCCCGAGCAGTACTTC.

The genes are TRBV7-9 and TRBJ1-3; possibly TRBD1 for D (5 bases). This CDR3 is 15 amino acids long. Germline-derived CDR1 and CDR2 are SEHNR and FQNEAQ (reference sequence). The V end was cut by 5 bases, the J end by 3 bases, with 14 bases between. The CDR3 nucleotides read TGTGCCAGCAGCCAAATAGTTCAGGGTGGAAACACCATATATTTT. This sequence encodes CASSQIVQGGNTIYF.

The chain has TRBV29-1 and TRBJ2-1, with TRBD2 identical over 13 bases. Germline-derived CDR1 and CDR2 are SQVTM and ANQGSEA. The CDR3 has 14 residues. The V and J ends lost 7 bases and 2 bases, in that order; junction bases with no gene match: 2. The CDR3 spells CSAGLAGAYNEQFF. The CDR3 DNA reads as TGCAGCGCCGGACTAGCGGGAGCCTACAATGAGCAGTTCTTC.

V usage is TRBV3-1 (or the pseudogene TRBV3-2) and J usage is TRBJ1-1, with 8 bases fitting TRBD1. This CDR3 contains 13 residues. From germline, CDR1 is LGHDT and CDR2 YNNKEL (reference sequence). V shed 5 bases, J shed 5 bases, and the junction held 4 bases outside the gene matches. CDR3: CASSARQGTEAFF. The DNA of the CDR3 is TGTGCCAGCAGCGCAAGACAGGGGACTGAAGCTTTCTTT.